This is a list of T cell receptor beta chains from one sample in a study of shared clonotypes between healthy human individuals. Assay: immunoSEQ multiplex PCR; the TCRdb copy retains only in-frame clones and omits some. The sample lists about 2.1 million clones, about 93% occurring once. Sequenced sample: naive CD8+ T cells from PBMCs. The receptors come from a man aged 18 to 30 in good health. Some clones in this sample may be carry-over from other donors' samples. The CDR3 runs from the conserved cysteine through the conserved F or W. The D gene is left open where the match is weak. Expanded clones get a size class; other rows say once, few or many, or leave the size out.

v_call	cdr3_length	j_call	clone_size	d_call	cdr3_aa	cdr3_nt
TRBV7-9	11	TRBJ2-5	.	.	CASSPPGTQYF	TGTGCCAGCAGCCCCCCCGGGACCCAGTACTTC
TRBV18	16	TRBJ2-5	.	.	CASSPPTSGAGETQYF	TGTGCCAGCTCACCACCGACTTCGGGGGCAGGGGAGACCCAGTACTTC
TRBV6-4	15	TRBJ2-5	.	.	CASSDLGRGNETQYF	TGTGCCAGCAGTGACCTAGGGCGCGGGAATGAGACCCAGTACTTC
TRBV9	15	TRBJ2-7	.	.	CASSGSREPTGVQYF	TGTGCCAGCAGCGGGAGCCGGGAGCCAACAGGGGTACAGTACTTC
TRBV28	15	TRBJ2-7	.	TRBD2	CASRTYGLAIDEQYF	TGTGCCAGCAGGACCTATGGACTAGCGATAGACGAGCAGTACTTC
TRBV28	19	TRBJ2-3	.	.	CASRSGLFRARRRRDTQYF	TGTGCCAGCAGGTCAGGACTCTTCAGGGCCCGTCGACGGAGAGATACGCAGTATTTT
TRBV27	15	TRBJ2-1	once	TRBD2	CASSLGAGVYNEQFF	TGTGCCAGCAGTTTAGGAGCGGGGGTTTACAATGAGCAGTTCTTC
TRBV25-1	15	TRBJ1-2	.	.	CASSGVLRGGYGYTF	TGTGCCAGCAGTGGGGTTTTAAGAGGCGGCTATGGCTACACCTTC
TRBV9	15	TRBJ1-3	.	.	CASSPKVGAGNTIYF	TGTGCCAGCAGCCCGAAGGTTGGCGCCGGAAACACCATATATTTT
TRBV7-9	15	TRBJ2-3	.	.	CASSNLYRATDTQYF	TGTGCCAGCAGCAATTTGTACAGGGCCACAGATACGCAGTATTTT
TRBV19	14	TRBJ2-1	.	.	CASRLASSGNEQFF	TGTGCCAGTAGGCTTGCCTCATCCGGCAATGAGCAGTTCTTC
TRBV4-3	15	TRBJ2-1	.	TRBD1	CASSPQGISYNEQFF	TGCGCCAGCAGCCCACAGGGGATCTCCTACAATGAGCAGTTCTTC
TRBV9	13	TRBJ1-3	.	.	CASTPGNSNTIYF	TGTGCCAGCACCCCGGGGAATTCAAACACCATATATTTT
TRBV28	12	TRBJ2-5	few	.	CASSFHRETQYF	TGTGCCAGCAGTTTCCACAGAGAGACCCAGTACTTC
TRBV27	16	TRBJ2-7	.	TRBD1	CASSPSGTVHSYEQYF	TGTGCCAGCAGTCCCTCGGGGACAGTACACTCCTACGAGCAGTACTTC
TRBV27	14	TRBJ1-1	.	TRBD1	CASSRRQGNTEAFF	TGTGCCAGCAGTCGCCGACAGGGCAACACTGAAGCTTTCTTT
TRBV10-3	12	TRBJ2-7	.	.	CAVGPSGGEQYF	TGTGCCGTCGGGCCGTCGGGTGGTGAGCAGTACTTC
TRBV28	16	TRBJ2-1	.	TRBD2	CASSPQGFGTSGSQFF	TGTGCCAGCAGTCCACAGGGCTTTGGGACTAGCGGTAGTCAGTTCTTC
TRBV19	14	TRBJ1-2	.	TRBD1	CASSSRTGNYGYTF	TGTGCCAGTAGTTCACGGACAGGAAACTATGGCTACACCTTC
TRBV2	17	TRBJ2-1	once	.	CASSEVAAESSYNEQFF	TGTGCCAGCAGTGAAGTGGCAGCCGAAAGCTCCTACAATGAGCAGTTCTTC
TRBV19	15	TRBJ1-1	once	.	CASSSRVTAGTEAFF	TGTGCCAGTAGTTCCCGGGTCACAGCGGGCACTGAAGCTTTCTTT
TRBV19	14	TRBJ1-5	.	.	CASAVGAWGQPQHF	TGTGCCAGTGCGGTGGGTGCCTGGGGTCAGCCCCAGCATTTT